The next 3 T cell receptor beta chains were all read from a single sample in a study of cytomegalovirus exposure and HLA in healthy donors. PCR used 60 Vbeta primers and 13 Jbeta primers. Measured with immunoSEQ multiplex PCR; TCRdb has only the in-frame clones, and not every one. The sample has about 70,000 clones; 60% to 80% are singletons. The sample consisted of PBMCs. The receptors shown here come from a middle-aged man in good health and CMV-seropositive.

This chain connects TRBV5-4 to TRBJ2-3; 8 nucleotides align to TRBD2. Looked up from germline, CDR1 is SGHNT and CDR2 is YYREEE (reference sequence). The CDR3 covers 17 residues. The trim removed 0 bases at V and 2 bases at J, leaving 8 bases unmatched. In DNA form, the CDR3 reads TGTGCCAGCAGCTTGGGTCTAAGCGGGAGTGCCACAGATACGCAGTATTTT. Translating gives CASSLGLSGSATDTQYF.

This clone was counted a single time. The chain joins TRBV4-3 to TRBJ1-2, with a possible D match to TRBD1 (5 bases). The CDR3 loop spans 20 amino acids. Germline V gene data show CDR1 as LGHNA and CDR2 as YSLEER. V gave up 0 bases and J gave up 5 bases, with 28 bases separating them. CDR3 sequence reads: CASSQELPQSTAIGPYGYTF. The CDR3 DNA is TGCGCCAGCAGCCAAGAACTCCCCCAGTCGACAGCTATCGGGCCTTATGGCTACACCTTC.

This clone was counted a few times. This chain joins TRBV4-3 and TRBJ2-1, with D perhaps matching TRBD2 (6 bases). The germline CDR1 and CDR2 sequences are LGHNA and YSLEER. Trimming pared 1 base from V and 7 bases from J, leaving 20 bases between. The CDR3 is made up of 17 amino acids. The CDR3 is CASSQGWDFPRPNEQFF. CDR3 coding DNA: TGCGCCAGCAGCCAAGGATGGGACTTTCCACGGCCTAATGAGCAGTTCTTC.